This T cell receptor beta chain was captured in a study of blood T cell repertoires in COVID-19. Across the whole study: Whether acute or convalescent, the COVID-19 samples came from the United States, Italy and Spain. T cells, B-cell-depleted T cells, or PBMCs supplied cDNA or gDNA.

The assay was immunoSEQ multiplex PCR, and TCRdb's table has in-frame clones only and misses some. The table lists about 180,000 clones, around 85% of them singletons, with about 6.3% in the top ten. Recruitment covered 20 to 25 US areas and drew participants whose ages spanned roughly 18 to 100 years. Donors in Cohort 3 who had recovered were those with two negative PCRs, healthcare professional clearance, or resolution of their symptoms. Trimming stripped 6 bases from V and 9 bases from J, with 12 bases between. In germline, CDR1 is MNHEY, CDR2 SVGAGI. This CDR3 comprises 12 residues. The sample was PBMCs or T cells enriched from blood (not recorded which). The clonotype originates from a man between 40 and 49 years old who had recovered from COVID-19. The V call is TRBV6-5, the J call TRBJ2-1, with D perhaps TRBD2 (5 bases). For the CDR3, the DNA is TGTGCCAGCAGCCGCCTAGCACTTGAGCAGTTCTTC. The encoded protein is CASSRLALEQFF.